This TCR beta chain was recovered during a study of PD-1 blockade in mismatch repair-deficient tumors. The study's findings and limits: Tumor-resident clones, often absent from pretreatment blood, expanded after pembrolizumab and then contracted.

PCR or immunohistochemistry showed mismatch repair deficiency in every enrolled patient. Three pembrolizumab responders had their TCRs sequenced. This clone occurred a few times. Its antigen is as yet unknown. Produced via immunoSEQ multiplex PCR; TCRdb's table is partial and in-frame only. The sample comprises tens of thousands of clones, approximately 80% of which are singletons, and roughly 6% rests with the top ten. The TCR was taken from an adult with mismatch repair-deficient cancer. Source: peripheral blood, taken 44 weeks after starting pembrolizumab.

The CDR3 DNA sequence: TGTGCCATCAGAGGGGACAGGGGGAGGACCTACGAGCAGTACTTC. It encodes CAIRGDRGRTYEQYF. V and J are TRBV10-3 and TRBJ2-7, with 11 bases aligning to TRBD1. This CDR3 region has 15 residues. V lost 6 bases, J lost 2 bases, and 6 bases stayed unmatched. In germline, CDR1 is ENHRY, CDR2 SYGVKD.